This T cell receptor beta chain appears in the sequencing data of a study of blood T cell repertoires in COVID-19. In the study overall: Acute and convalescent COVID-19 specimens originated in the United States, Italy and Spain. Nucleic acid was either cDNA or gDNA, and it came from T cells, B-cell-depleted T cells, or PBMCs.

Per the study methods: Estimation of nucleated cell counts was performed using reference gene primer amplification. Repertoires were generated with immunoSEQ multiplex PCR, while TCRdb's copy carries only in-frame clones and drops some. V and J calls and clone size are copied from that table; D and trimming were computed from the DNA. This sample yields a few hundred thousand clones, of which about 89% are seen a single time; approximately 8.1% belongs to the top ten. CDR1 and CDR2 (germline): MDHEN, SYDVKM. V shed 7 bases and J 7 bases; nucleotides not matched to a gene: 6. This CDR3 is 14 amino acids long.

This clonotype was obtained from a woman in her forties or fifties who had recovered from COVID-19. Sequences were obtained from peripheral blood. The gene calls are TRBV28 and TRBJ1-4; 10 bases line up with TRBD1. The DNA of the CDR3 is TGTGCCAGCAAATGGGACAGGGGAGGTGAAAAACTGTTTTTT. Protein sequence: CASKWDRGGEKLFF.